This T cell receptor beta chain is from a study of OX40 agonist ivuxolimab in advanced cancers. The data were produced by immunoSEQ multiplex PCR, yet TCRdb's version contains in-frame clones alone and is incomplete. Of about 80,000 clones in the sample, 92% were seen once. Broader study findings: What antigens the expanded peripheral T cells recognized was never established.

Germline CDR1 is SQVTM and CDR2 is ANQGSEA. This CDR3 spans 15 amino acids. V was cut by 3 bases and J by 6 bases, with 20 bases left in between. A remark on this clone: Its specificity is unknown.

The gene calls are TRBV29-1 and TRBJ1-2, with D perhaps TRBD1 (5 bases). This receptor was taken from an adult with an advanced solid tumor such as melanoma, head and neck, liver or kidney cancer. Specimen: CD4+ or CD8+ T cells sorted from blood, collected in a trial of the OX40 agonist ivuxolimab. CDR3 DNA: TGCAGCGTTGAGCTGATGGGAGGGAGGGACGATGGCTACACCTTC. Residues: CSVELMGGRDDGYTF.